This entry lists 27 T cell receptor beta chains sequenced from one sample in a study of cytomegalovirus exposure and HLA in healthy donors. Primers: 60 Vbeta forward and 13 Jbeta reverse. Some clones are missing from TCRdb's copy, which holds only in-frame ones; the method was immunoSEQ multiplex PCR. The sample carries 120,000 or so clones, under 20% recorded once. Sequencing was done on a sample of PBMCs. Receptor source: a female donor in good health and CMV-seropositive.

This chain uses TRBV27 with TRBJ1-2; D is unresolved. The CDR3 totals 18 residues. CDR1 and CDR2 from the germline V gene are MNHEY and SMNVEV (reference sequence). Trimming shortened V by 1 base and J by 6 bases, and 24 bases separated the two germline ends. CDR3 amino acids: CASSLLARRGALSDGYTF. Written as DNA, the CDR3 is TGTGCCAGCAGTTTATTGGCTCGTCGGGGTGCCCTATCGGATGGCTACACCTTC.

The chain links TRBV2 to TRBJ1-2; 9 positions agree with TRBD1. This CDR3 has 14 amino acids. Germline CDR1 SNHLY, CDR2 FYNNEI. J was trimmed by 8 bases and V by 6 bases; bases with no gene match: 10. The CDR3 region has the DNA TGTGCCAGCAGATCGGGACAGGGAGGGCTCGGCTACACCTTC. Protein product: CASRSGQGGLGYTF.

The chain couples TRBV6-1 to TRBJ1-2, with 7 bases matching TRBD1. This CDR3 is 20 amino acids long. Germline CDR1 and CDR2: MNHNS and SASEGT. With 4 bases clipped from V and 2 bases from J, the junction kept 22 bases outside the gene matches. The CDR3 DNA is TGTGCCAGCAGTGGCCCCGGAATAGGAGGGGGCGCTGGGCTCAACTATGGCTACACCTTC. This encodes CASSGPGIGGGAGLNYGYTF.

This clone was counted a few times. V is TRBV27 and J is TRBJ2-7; perhaps TRBD1 as D (5 bases). There are 15 residues in the CDR3. The germline V and J ends were trimmed by 2 bases and 0 bases, with 11 bases remaining between them. The V gene's germline CDR1 is MNHEY and CDR2 SMNVEV (reference sequence). This CDR3 is CASSLRQPSSYEQYF. The CDR3, as DNA: TGTGCCAGCAGTTTAAGACAGCCGAGCTCCTACGAGCAGTACTTC.

This clone came up a few times. V usage is TRBV5-1 and J usage is TRBJ1-4, with D tentatively TRBD1 (6 bases). This CDR3 is 18 amino acids long. Trimming removed 0 bases at V and 0 bases at J, with 15 bases between. Germline CDR1 is SGHRS and CDR2 is YFSETQ. The CDR3 DNA reads as TGCGCCAGCAGCTTGGGTCTTGCTGGACAGACAACTAATGAAAAACTGTTTTTT. The encoded protein is CASSLGLAGQTTNEKLFF.

This clone has just a few counts. The rearrangement links TRBV28 to TRBJ2-7; D gene ambiguous. The V and J ends lost 8 bases and 4 bases respectively, with 9 bases between them. The germline V gene has CDR1 MDHEN and CDR2 SYDVKM. This CDR3 region has 11 residues. The CDR3 bases are TGTGCCAGCGGAGAGAGATACGAGCAGTACTTC. Protein sequence: CASGERYEQYF.

The gene calls are TRBV30 and TRBJ1-1; D remains ambiguous. Between the trimmed V and J ends, which lost 4 bases and 10 bases, there was a span of 13 bases. CDR1 and CDR2 (germline): GTSNPN, SVGIG (reference sequence). The CDR3 runs 11 residues. The CDR3 sequence: CAWIAAEAAFF. CDR3 bases: TGTGCCTGGATCGCGGCAGAGGCAGCTTTCTTT.

J is TRBJ2-1 and V is TRBV10-3; 13 nucleotides align to TRBD2. V lost 6 bases to trimming and J lost 5 bases; unmatched junction nucleotides: 1. The CDR3 sequence is 14 residues long. Per germline, CDR1 ENHRY and CDR2 SYGVKD. The CDR3 nucleotides are TGTGCCATCAGGACTAGCGGGGGGAACAATGAGCAGTTCTTC. Encoded protein: CAIRTSGGNNEQFF.

This chain connects TRBV27 to TRBJ1-4; D gene ambiguous. The CDR3 spans 16 residues. With 7 bases removed from V and 5 bases from J, the gap between germline ends came to 20 bases. Germline V gene lookup returns CDR1 MNHEY and CDR2 SMNVEV (reference sequence). CDR3 in amino acids: CASKNISRLRNEKLFF. The CDR3, as DNA: TGTGCCAGCAAGAATATCAGCCGACTTAGGAATGAAAAACTGTTTTTT. Full variable domain (outside the CDR3, taken from reference TRBV27 and TRBJ1-4): EAQVTQNPRYLITVTGKKLTVTCSQNMNHEYMSWYRQDPGLGLRQIYYSMNVEVTDKGDVPEGYKVSRKEKRNFPLILESPSPNQTSLYFCASKNISRLRNEKLFFGSGTQLSVL.

This clone has more than one count but fewer than ten. The genes are TRBV7-9 and TRBJ1-6; 9 bases agree with TRBD1. V dropped 2 bases and J dropped 4; count of bases not matched to a gene: 3. Germline-derived CDR1 and CDR2 are SEHNR and FQNEAQ (reference sequence). This CDR3 spans 16 amino acids. The CDR3 region is CASSLLGQGYNSPLHF. CDR3 nucleotides: TGTGCCAGCAGCTTACTTGGACAGGGGTATAATTCACCCCTCCACTTT.

The CDR3 coding sequence is TGTGCCAGCAGCTTGATCGGGGGTACTGAAGCTTTCTTT. This sequence encodes CASSLIGGTEAFF. V and J are TRBV5-4 and TRBJ1-1; tentatively, D is TRBD1 (5 bases). The CDR3 extends over 13 amino acids. Trimming left V 1 base short and J 5 bases short, with 9 bases between. Germline V lookup: CDR1 SGHNT, CDR2 YYREEE (reference sequence).

This clone was detected only a few times. The chain uses TRBV28 and TRBJ2-2; 7 bases map to TRBD2. From germline, CDR1 is MDHEN and CDR2 SYDVKM. V was clipped by 8 bases and J by 5 bases; unmatched bases: 8. This CDR3 spans 14 amino acids. The DNA for the CDR3 is TGTGCCAGCTTAGGGGAGGGAGGGACCGGGGAGCTGTTTTTT. It translates to CASLGEGGTGELFF.

This chain links TRBV2 with TRBJ1-4; D is uncertain. The germline V and J ends were trimmed by 5 bases and 8 bases, with 15 bases remaining between them. The germline V gene encodes CDR1 SNHLY and CDR2 FYNNEI. This CDR3 has 14 residues. The CDR3 coding sequence is TGTGCCAGCAGTTTGGTGCACAGTCAGGAAAAACTGTTTTTT. This encodes CASSLVHSQEKLFF.

This clone was found a few times. The CDR3 DNA follows: TGTGCCAGCAGTTTGACGGGGGATTGGGCTGAAGCTTTCTTT. It encodes CASSLTGDWAEAFF. The chain combines TRBV28 with TRBJ1-1; D might be TRBD1 (5 bases). CDR1 MDHEN and CDR2 SYDVKM come from the germline V gene. The CDR3 is made up of 14 amino acids. The V end was cut by 3 bases, the J end by 6 bases, with 14 bases between.

This chain joins TRBV25-1 and TRBJ1-1, with 7 bases fitting TRBD1. This CDR3 has 14 residues. V was clipped by 8 bases and J by 1 base; unmatched bases: 7. Germline V gives CDR1 MGHDK, CDR2 SYGVNS. CDR3: CASVGTAKNTEAFF. CDR3 in DNA: TGTGCCAGCGTGGGGACAGCAAAGAACACTGAAGCTTTCTTT.

The J gene is TRBJ1-5, the V gene TRBV19; a possible D gene is TRBD1 (6 bases). The V gene lost 5 bases and the J gene lost 3 bases, with 14 bases spanning the gap. The length of the CDR3 is 15 residues. Germline CDR1 reads LNHDA; CDR2 reads SQIVND (reference sequence). The CDR3 nucleotides are TGTGCCAGTAGTTCCGGGACATTAAACAATCAGCCCCAGCATTTT. Translated: CASSSGTLNNQPQHF.

This clone was recorded a few times. This chain links TRBV28 with TRBJ1-4, with D possibly being TRBD1 (5 bases). V gave up 2 bases and J gave up 7 bases, with 17 bases separating them. CDR3 size: 16 residues. Germline CDR1 and CDR2: MDHEN and SYDVKM. The DNA for the CDR3 is TGTGCCAGCAGTTTAGGCGGGGGGGAGGGCCGTGAAAAACTGTTTTTT. It is translated as CASSLGGGEGREKLFF.

The chain joins TRBV4-3 to TRBJ2-1; TRBD2 aligns across 13 bases. The V and J ends lost 2 bases and 6 bases, in that order; junction bases with no gene match: 4. CDR3 length: 16 residues. Germline V lookup: CDR1 LGHNA, CDR2 YSLEER. As DNA, the CDR3 is TGCGCCAGCAGCCAATGGACTAGCGGGGGTTTCAATGAGCAGTTCTTC. This translates into CASSQWTSGGFNEQFF.

The rearrangement uses TRBV5-4 and TRBJ2-2; tentative D call: TRBD2 (7 bases). V was cut by 0 bases and J by 1 base, with 13 bases left in between. The CDR3 runs 17 residues. CDR1 and CDR2 from the germline V gene are SGHNT and YYREEE (reference sequence). CDR3 in amino acids: CASSLGGGGLNTGELFF. DNA of the CDR3: TGTGCCAGCAGCTTGGGAGGGGGGGGCCTGAACACCGGGGAGCTGTTTTTT.

This chain links TRBV5-4 with TRBJ1-2; the match to TRBD1 covers 9 bases. Gene TRBJ2-1 matches the end of the DNA better, so the J call may be wrong. This CDR3 has 13 residues. Germline V CDR1 and CDR2: SGHNT, YYREEE (reference sequence). DNA of the CDR3: TGTGCCAGCAGCTGGGAACCGGGACAGGGACAGTTCTTC. Protein: CASSWEPGQGQFF.

CDR3 loop: CAWRTLRGQGHNEQFF. As DNA, the CDR3 is TGTGCCTGGAGAACTCTTCGGGGACAGGGACACAATGAGCAGTTCTTC. This chain links TRBV30 with TRBJ2-1; 9 bases fit TRBD1. The germline V gene has CDR1 GTSNPN and CDR2 SVGIG (reference sequence). The CDR3 has 16 residues. J was trimmed by 5 bases and V by 3 bases; bases with no gene match: 11.

The rearrangement joins TRBV28 to TRBJ2-7; 7 nucleotides align to TRBD1. CDR3 length: 14 amino acids. Trimming took 6 bases from V and 2 from J; bases not matched to a gene: 7. Germline CDR1 is MDHEN and CDR2 is SYDVKM. CDR3 nucleotides: TGTGCCAGCAGGACAGGGATACTAACCTACGAGCAGTACTTC. This gives the protein CASRTGILTYEQYF. The variable domain in full, with the rest retrieved from reference TRBV28 and TRBJ2-7, is DVKVTQSSRYLVKRTGEKVFLECVQDMDHENMFWYRQDPGLGLRLIYFSYDVKMKEKGDIPEGYSVSREKKERFSLILESASTNQTSMYLCASRTGILTYEQYFGPGTRLTVT.

The chain uses TRBV29-1 and TRBJ2-3, with D perhaps TRBD2 (6 bases). Germline V gene sequence: CDR1 SQVTM, CDR2 ANQGSEA. The germline V and J ends were trimmed by 3 bases and 0 bases, with 10 bases remaining between them. This CDR3 is 14 amino acids long. CDR3 nucleotides: TGCAGCGTTGAGGTAGCGGCTAGCACAGATACGCAGTATTTT. Protein sequence: CSVEVAASTDTQYF.

This sequence joins TRBV10-3 and TRBJ2-7, with TRBD1 identical over 9 bases. V lost 2 bases to trimming and J lost 5 bases; unmatched junction nucleotides: 7. This CDR3 has 15 amino acids. The V gene's germline CDR1 is ENHRY and CDR2 SYGVKD. The CDR3 here is CAISELGQGNDEQYF. The CDR3 coding sequence is TGTGCCATCAGTGAGCTGGGACAGGGTAATGACGAGCAGTACTTC.

This clone was seen more than once but under ten times. V is TRBV4-3 and J is TRBJ2-3, with TRBD2 as a possible D gene (6 bases). V was cut by 5 bases and J by 1 base, with 10 bases left in between. The CDR3 contains 14 residues. Germline V lookup: CDR1 LGHNA, CDR2 YSLEER. The DNA for the CDR3 is TGCGCCAGCAGCGTCCCGGGGGGCACAGATACGCAGTATTTT. This codes for CASSVPGGTDTQYF.

This chain links TRBV5-4 with TRBJ1-3; D may be TRBD1 (6 bases). Germline lookup yields CDR1 SGHNT and CDR2 YYREEE (reference sequence). The CDR3 is 18 amino acids. The V and J ends lost 0 bases and 0 bases respectively, with 16 bases between them. The CDR3 sequence is CASSLEKGGSLSGNTIYF. The CDR3 nucleotides are TGTGCCAGCAGCTTGGAGAAGGGGGGGTCACTCTCTGGAAACACCATATATTTT. The entire variable domain, with the rest obtained from reference TRBV5-4 and TRBJ1-3, is as follows: ETGVTQSPTHLIKTRGQQVTLRCSSQSGHNTVSWYQQALGQGPQFIFQYYREEENGRGNFPPRFSGLQFPNYSSELNVNALELDDSALYLCASSLEKGGSLSGNTIYFGEGSWLTVV.

The chain joins TRBV4-1 to TRBJ2-7, with 7 bases aligning to TRBD2. Germline-derived CDR1 and CDR2 are MGHRA and YSYEKL. Unmatched junction bases numbered 9, after V lost 4 bases and J lost 0 bases. The CDR3 is 16 residues long. CDR3 loop: CASSPSGAGASYEQYF. The CDR3 DNA sequence: TGCGCCAGCAGCCCTAGCGGAGCCGGGGCCTCCTACGAGCAGTACTTC.